This T cell receptor (beta chain) is drawn from a study of blood T cell repertoires in COVID-19. Whole-study context: Both acute and convalescent COVID-19 samples were obtained from the United States, Italy and Spain. T cells, B-cell-depleted T cells, or PBMCs supplied cDNA or gDNA.

The CDR3 totals 13 residues. Looked up from germline, CDR1 is MNHEY and CDR2 is SVGAGI. V lost 8 bases, J lost 2 bases, and 6 bases stayed unmatched. As processed by the authors: Amplification from reference gene primers served as the basis for estimated nucleated cell counts. Clones were read by immunoSEQ multiplex PCR, and TCRdb kept only the in-frame ones, dropping some. V and J calls and clone size follow that table, whereas D and trimming were derived from the DNA. The sample gives about 53,000 clones, 89% of which show up once; nearly 5% is in the top ten. The sample was peripheral blood. The TCR originated in a man in his 60s with active COVID-19. The V and J genes are TRBV6-5 and TRBJ2-7; 7 bases fit TRBD1. The CDR3 DNA follows: TGTGCCAGCGGCTGGGACAGAACCTACGAGCAGTACTTC. Its translation: CASGWDRTYEQYF.